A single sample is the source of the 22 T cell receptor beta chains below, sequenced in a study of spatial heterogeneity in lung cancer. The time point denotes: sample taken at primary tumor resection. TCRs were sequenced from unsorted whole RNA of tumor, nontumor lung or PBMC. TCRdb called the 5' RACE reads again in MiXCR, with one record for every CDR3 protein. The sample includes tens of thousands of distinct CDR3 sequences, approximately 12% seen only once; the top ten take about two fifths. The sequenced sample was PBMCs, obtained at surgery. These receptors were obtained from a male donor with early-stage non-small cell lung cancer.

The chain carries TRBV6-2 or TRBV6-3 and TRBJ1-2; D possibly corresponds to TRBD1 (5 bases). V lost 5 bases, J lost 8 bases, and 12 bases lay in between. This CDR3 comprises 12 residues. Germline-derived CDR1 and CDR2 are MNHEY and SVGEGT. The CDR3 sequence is CASSPRDFGYTF. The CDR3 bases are TGTGCCAGCAGTCCCCGGGACTTCGGCTACACCTTC.

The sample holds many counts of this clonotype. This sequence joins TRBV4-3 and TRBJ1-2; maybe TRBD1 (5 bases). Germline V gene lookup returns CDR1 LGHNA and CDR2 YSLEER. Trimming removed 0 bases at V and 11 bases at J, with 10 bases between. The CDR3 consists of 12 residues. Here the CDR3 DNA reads TGCGCCAGCAGCCAAGATGGCAGGGAATACACCTTC. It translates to CASSQDGREYTF.

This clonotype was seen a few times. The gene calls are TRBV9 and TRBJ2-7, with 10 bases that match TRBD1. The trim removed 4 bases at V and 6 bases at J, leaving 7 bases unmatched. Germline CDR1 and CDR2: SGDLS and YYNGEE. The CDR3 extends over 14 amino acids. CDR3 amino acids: CASSPQDRGFEQYF. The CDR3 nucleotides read TGTGCCAGCAGCCCCCAGGACAGGGGGTTCGAGCAGTACTTC.

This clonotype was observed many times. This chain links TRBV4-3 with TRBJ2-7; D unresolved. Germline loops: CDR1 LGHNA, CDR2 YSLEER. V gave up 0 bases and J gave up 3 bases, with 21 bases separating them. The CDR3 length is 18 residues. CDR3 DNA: TGCGCCAGCAGCCAAGATCTGGGCAGAACCTTTCTTTTCTACGAGCAGTACTTC. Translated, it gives CASSQDLGRTFLFYEQYF.

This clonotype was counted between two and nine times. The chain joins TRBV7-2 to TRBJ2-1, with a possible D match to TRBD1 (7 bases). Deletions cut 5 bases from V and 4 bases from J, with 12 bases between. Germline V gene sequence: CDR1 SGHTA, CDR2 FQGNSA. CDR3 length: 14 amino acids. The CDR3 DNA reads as TGTGCCAGCAGCGCGGCGGGACAGTACAATGAGCAGTTCTTC. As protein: CASSAAGQYNEQFF.

In nucleotides, the CDR3 is TGCGCCAGCAGCCTCCTGAGGTTCCGGGATGAGCAGTTCTTC. Its translation is CASSLLRFRDEQFF. The rearrangement uses TRBV4-3 and TRBJ2-1; no reliable D call. Per germline, CDR1 LGHNA and CDR2 YSLEER. V was pared by 4 bases and J by 8 bases, with 15 bases between. The CDR3 runs to 14 residues.

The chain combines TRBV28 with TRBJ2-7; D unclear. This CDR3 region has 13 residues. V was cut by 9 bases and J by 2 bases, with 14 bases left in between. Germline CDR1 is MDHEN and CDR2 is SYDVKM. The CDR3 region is CASLGSRAYEQYF. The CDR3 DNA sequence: TGTGCCAGTTTAGGGTCTAGGGCCTACGAGCAGTACTTC.

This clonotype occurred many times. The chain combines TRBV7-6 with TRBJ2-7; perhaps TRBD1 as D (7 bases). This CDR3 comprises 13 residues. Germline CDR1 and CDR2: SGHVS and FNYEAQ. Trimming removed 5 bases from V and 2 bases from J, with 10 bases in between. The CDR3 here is CASSRGTAYEQYF. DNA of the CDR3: TGTGCCAGCAGCCGCGGGACAGCCTACGAGCAGTACTTC.

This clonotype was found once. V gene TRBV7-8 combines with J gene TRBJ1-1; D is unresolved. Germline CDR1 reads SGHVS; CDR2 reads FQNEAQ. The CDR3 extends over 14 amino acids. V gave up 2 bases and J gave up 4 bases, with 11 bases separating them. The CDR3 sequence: CASSLSRGVTEAFF. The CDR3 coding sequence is TGTGCCAGCAGCTTATCCCGGGGAGTCACTGAAGCTTTCTTT.

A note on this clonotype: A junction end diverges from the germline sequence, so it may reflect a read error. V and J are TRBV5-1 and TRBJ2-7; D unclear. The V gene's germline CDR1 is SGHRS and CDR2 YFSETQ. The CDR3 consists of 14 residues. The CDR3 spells CASSWTVSSYEQYF. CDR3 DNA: TGCGCCAGCAGCTGGACGGTCAGCTCCTACGAGCAGTACTTT.

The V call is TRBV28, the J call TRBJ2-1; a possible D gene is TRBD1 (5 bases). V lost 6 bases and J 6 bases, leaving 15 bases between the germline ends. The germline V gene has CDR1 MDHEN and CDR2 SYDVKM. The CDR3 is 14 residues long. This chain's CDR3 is CASSFDSLINEQFF. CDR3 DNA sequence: TGTGCCAGCAGCTTCGACAGCCTGATCAATGAGCAGTTCTTC.

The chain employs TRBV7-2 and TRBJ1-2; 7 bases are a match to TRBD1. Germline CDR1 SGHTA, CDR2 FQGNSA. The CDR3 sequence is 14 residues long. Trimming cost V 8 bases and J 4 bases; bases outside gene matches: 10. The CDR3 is CASSTPGTVYGYTF. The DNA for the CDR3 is TGTGCCAGCTCTACGCCCGGGACAGTCTATGGCTACACCTTC.

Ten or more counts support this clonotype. The CDR3 is CASSPGPLKQFF. CDR3 DNA: TGTGCCAGCTCACCGGGCCCGCTTAAGCAGTTCTTC. This chain links TRBV18 with TRBJ2-1; no reliable D call. Trimming took 3 bases from V and 11 from J, leaving 11 bases between them. Germline CDR1 KGHSH, CDR2 LQKENI. The CDR3 totals 12 residues.

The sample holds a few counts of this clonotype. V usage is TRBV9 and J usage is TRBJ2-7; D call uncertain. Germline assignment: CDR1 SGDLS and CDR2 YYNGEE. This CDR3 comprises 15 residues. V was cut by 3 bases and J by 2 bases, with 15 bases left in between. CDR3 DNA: TGTGCCAGCAGCGGGAGTGTGGTGGCGGCCTACGAGCAGTACTTC. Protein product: CASSGSVVAAYEQYF.

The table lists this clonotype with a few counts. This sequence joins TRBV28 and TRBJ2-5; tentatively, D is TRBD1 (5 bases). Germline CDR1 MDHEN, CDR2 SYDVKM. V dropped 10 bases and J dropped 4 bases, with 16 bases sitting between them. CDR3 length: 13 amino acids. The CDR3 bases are TGTGCCACAACTGGACAATTGGGAGAGACCCAGTACTTC. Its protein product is CATTGQLGETQYF. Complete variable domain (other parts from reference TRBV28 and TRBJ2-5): DVKVTQSSRYLVKRTGEKVFLECVQDMDHENMFWYRQDPGLGLRLIYFSYDVKMKEKGDIPEGYSVSREKKERFSLILESASTNQTSMYLCATTGQLGETQYFGPGTRLLVL.

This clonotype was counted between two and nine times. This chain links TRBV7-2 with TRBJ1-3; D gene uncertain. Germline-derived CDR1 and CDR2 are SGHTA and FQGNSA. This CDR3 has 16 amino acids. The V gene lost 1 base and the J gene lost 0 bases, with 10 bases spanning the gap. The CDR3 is CASSLGSVLSGNTIYF. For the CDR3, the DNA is TGTGCCAGCAGCTTAGGGTCAGTGCTCTCTGGAAACACCATATATTTT.

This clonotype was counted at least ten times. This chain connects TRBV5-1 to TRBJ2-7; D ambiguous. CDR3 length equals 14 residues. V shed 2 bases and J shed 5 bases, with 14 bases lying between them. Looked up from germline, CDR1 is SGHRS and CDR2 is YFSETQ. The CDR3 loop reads CASSFVGNRDEQYF. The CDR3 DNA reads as TGCGCCAGCAGCTTTGTGGGGAATCGGGACGAGCAGTACTTC.

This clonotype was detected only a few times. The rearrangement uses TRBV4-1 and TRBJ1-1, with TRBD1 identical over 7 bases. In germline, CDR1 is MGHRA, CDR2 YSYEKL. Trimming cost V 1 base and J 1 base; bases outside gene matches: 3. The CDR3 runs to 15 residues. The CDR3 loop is CASSQVRGENTEAFF. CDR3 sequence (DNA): TGCGCCAGCAGCCAAGTCAGGGGGGAGAACACTGAAGCTTTCTTT.

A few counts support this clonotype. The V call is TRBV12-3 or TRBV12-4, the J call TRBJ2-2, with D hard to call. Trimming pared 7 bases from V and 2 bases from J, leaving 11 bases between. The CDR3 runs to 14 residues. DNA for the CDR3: TGTGCCAGCACAACGGCTAGAAACACCGGGGAGCTGTTTTTT. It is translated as CASTTARNTGELFF.

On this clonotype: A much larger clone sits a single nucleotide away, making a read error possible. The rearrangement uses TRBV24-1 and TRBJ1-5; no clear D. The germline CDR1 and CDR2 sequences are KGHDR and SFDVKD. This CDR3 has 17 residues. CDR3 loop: CVTSDSAKSSSNQPQHF. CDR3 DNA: TGTGTCACCAGTGATTCAGCGAAAAGTTCTAGCAATCAGCCCCAGCATTTT.

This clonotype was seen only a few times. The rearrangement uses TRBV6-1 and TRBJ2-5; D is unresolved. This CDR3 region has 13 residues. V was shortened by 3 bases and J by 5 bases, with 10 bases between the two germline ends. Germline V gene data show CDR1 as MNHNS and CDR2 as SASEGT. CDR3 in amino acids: CASSELARETQYF. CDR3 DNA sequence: TGTGCCAGCAGTGAGTTGGCCCGGGAGACCCAGTACTTC.

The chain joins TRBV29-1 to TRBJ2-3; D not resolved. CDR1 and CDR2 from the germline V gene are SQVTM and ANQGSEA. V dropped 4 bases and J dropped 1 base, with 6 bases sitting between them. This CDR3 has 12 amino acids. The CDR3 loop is CSVGGGTDTQYF. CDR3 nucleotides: TGCAGCGTTGGTGGGGGCACAGATACGCAGTATTTT.